This TCR beta chain was found in a study of T cell changes during pregnancy in multiple sclerosis. Libraries were prepared by immunoSEQ multiplex PCR; TCRdb keeps only in-frame clonotypes and omits some of them. In the table there are some 37,000 clones, more than 70% of which are singletons. The CDR3 consists of 13 residues. V gave up 5 bases and J gave up 4 bases, with 9 bases separating them. From germline, CDR1 is SGHTA and CDR2 FQGNSA. Sequenced material: CD4+ T cells from peripheral blood mononuclear cells, taken in the first trimester of pregnancy. This clonotype was obtained from a female donor with multiple sclerosis, enrolled in a pregnancy study. J is TRBJ1-5 and V is TRBV7-2, with a weak D call TRBD1 (6 bases). The CDR3, as DNA: TGTGCCAGCAGCCTCGACAGGAATCAGCCCCAGCATTTT. Translating it yields CASSLDRNQPQHF.